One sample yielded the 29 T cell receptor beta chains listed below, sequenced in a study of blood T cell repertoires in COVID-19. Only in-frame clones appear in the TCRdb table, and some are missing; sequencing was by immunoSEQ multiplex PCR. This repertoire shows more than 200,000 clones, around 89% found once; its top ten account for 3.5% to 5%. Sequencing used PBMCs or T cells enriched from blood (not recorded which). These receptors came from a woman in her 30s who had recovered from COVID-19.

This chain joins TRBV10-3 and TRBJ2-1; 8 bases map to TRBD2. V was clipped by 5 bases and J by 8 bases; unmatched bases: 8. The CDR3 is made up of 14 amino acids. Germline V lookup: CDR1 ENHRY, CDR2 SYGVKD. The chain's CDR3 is CAISTAGGRDEQFF. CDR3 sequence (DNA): TGTGCCATCAGTACGGCGGGAGGCCGGGATGAGCAGTTCTTC.

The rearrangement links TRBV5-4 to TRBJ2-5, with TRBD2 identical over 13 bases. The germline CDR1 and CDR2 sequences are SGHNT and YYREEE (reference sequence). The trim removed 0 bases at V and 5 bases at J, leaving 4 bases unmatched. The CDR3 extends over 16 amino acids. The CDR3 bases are TGTGCCAGCAGCTTGGAACTAGCGGGAGGGCCGGAGACCCAGTACTTC. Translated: CASSLELAGGPETQYF.

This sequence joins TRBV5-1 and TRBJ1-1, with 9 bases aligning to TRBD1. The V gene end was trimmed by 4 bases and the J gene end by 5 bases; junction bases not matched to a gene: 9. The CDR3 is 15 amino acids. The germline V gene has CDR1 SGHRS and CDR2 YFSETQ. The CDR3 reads CASSQTGGRETEAFF. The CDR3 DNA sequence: TGCGCCAGCAGCCAAACAGGGGGCCGGGAGACTGAAGCTTTCTTT. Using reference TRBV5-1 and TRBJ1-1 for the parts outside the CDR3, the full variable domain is KAGVTQTPRYLIKTRGQQVTLSCSPISGHRSVSWYQQTPGQGLQFLFEYFSETQRNKGNFPGRFSGRQFSNSRSEMNVSTLELGDSALYLCASSQTGGRETEAFFGQGTRLTVV.

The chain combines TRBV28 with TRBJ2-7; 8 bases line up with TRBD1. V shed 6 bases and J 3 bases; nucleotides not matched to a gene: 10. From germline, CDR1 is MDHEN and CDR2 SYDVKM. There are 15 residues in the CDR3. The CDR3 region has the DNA TGTGCCAGCAGGACAGGGGTCGAACCGCTCTACGAGCAGTACTTC. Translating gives CASRTGVEPLYEQYF.

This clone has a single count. Written as DNA, the CDR3 is TGCGCCAGCAGCCAAGAATCCCACGGGAGGGAACCCTACGAGCAGTACTTC. This translates into CASSQESHGREPYEQYF. The chain carries TRBV4-1 and TRBJ2-7; 8 bases line up with TRBD2. The CDR3 totals 17 residues. The V segment lost 0 bases and the J segment 2 bases; nucleotides outside the gene matches: 9. Germline V gene lookup returns CDR1 MGHRA and CDR2 YSYEKL.

CDR3 sequence (DNA): TGTGCCAGCAGCACGACAGGGCATAATGAAAAACTGTTTTTT. This translates into CASSTTGHNEKLFF. The chain couples TRBV5-4 to TRBJ1-4; 7 bases line up with TRBD1. V lost 4 bases and J lost 4; bases outside the gene matches: 4. The CDR3 loop spans 14 amino acids. Germline CDR1 reads SGHNT; CDR2 reads YYREEE (reference sequence).

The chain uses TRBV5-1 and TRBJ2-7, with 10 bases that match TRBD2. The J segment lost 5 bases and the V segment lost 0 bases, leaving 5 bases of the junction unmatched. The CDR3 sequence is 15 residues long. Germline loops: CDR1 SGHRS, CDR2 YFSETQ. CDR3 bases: TGCGCCAGCAGCTTGGAGCTAGCGGGAGCCAACGAGCAGTACTTC. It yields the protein CASSLELAGANEQYF.

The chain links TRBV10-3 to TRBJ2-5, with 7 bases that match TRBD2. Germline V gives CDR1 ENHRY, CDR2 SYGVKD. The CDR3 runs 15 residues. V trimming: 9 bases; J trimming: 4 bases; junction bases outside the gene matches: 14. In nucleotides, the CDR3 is TGTGCCATTTCCTTTGGGGGGGTTGGTAGAGAGACCCAGTACTTC. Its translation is CAISFGGVGRETQYF.

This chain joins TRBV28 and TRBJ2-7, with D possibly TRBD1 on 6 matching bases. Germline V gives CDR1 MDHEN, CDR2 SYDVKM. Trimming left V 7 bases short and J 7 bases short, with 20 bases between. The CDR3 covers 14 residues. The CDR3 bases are TGTGCCAGCAATCCAACCCCGGGACACGAGGAGCAGTACTTC. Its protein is CASNPTPGHEEQYF.

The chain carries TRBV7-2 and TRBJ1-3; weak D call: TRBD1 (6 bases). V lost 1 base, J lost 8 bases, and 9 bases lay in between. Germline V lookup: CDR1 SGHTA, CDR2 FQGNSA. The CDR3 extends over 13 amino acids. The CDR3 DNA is TGTGCCAGCAGCTTAGAGGGGGGGGACACCATATATTTT. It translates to CASSLEGGDTIYF.

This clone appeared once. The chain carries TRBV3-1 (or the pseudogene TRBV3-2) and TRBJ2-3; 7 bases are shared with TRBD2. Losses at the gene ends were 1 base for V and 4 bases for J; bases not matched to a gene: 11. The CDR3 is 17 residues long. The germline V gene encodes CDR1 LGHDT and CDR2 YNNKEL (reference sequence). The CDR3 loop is CASSQAPSGPFADTQYF. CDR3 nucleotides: TGTGCCAGCAGCCAAGCCCCTAGCGGACCCTTCGCAGATACGCAGTATTTT.

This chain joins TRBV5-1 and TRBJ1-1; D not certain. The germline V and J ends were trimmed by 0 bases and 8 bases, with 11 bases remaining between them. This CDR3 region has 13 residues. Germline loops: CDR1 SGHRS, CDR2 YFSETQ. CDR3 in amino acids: CASSLGRGQEAFF. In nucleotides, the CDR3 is TGCGCCAGCAGCTTGGGTCGTGGGCAGGAAGCTTTCTTT.

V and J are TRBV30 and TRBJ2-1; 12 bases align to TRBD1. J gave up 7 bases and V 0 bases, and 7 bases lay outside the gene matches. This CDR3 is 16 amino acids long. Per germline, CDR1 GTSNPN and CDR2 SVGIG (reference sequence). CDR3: CAWSVGTGGPMNEQFF. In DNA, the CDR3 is TGTGCCTGGAGTGTCGGGACAGGGGGCCCCATGAATGAGCAGTTCTTC.

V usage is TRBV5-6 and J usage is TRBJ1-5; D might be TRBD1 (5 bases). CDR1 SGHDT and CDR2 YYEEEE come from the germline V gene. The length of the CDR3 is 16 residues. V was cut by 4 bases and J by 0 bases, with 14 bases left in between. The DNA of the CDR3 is TGTGCCAGCAGCGTCACACCAGGGCCTAGCAATCAGCCCCAGCATTTT. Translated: CASSVTPGPSNQPQHF.

The CDR3 DNA reads as TGTGCCAGCAGCCAAGAAACAGTGTTTTATGGCTACACCTTC. Protein product: CASSQETVFYGYTF. The chain combines TRBV4-2 with TRBJ1-2; D not resolved. The germline gives CDR1 LGHNA, CDR2 YNFKEQ. CDR3 length: 14 residues. The V gene lost 0 bases and the J gene lost 5 bases, with 10 bases spanning the gap.

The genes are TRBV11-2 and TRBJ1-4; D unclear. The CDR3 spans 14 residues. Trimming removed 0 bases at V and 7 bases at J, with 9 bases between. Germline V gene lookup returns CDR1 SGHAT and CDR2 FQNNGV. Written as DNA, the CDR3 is TGTGCCAGCAGCTTAGATTTGGAGATTGAAAAACTGTTTTTT. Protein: CASSLDLEIEKLFF.

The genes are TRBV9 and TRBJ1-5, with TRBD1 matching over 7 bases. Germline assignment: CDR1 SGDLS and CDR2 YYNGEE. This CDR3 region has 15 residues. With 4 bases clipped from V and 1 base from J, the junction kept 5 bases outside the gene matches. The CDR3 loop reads CASSSTGSSNQPQHF. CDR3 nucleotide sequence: TGTGCCAGCAGCTCGACAGGGAGCAGCAATCAGCCCCAGCATTTT.

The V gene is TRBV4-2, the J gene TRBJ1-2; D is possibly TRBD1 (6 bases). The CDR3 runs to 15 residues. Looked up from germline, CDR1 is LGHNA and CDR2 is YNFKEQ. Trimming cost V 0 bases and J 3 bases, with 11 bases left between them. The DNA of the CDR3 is TGTGCCAGCAGCCAAGATAGGACAGCATACTATGGCTACACCTTC. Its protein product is CASSQDRTAYYGYTF.

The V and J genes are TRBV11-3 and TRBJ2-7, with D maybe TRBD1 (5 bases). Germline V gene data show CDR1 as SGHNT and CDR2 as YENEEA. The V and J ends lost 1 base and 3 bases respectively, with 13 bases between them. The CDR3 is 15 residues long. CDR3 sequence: CASSLGAGPDYEQYF. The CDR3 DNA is TGTGCCAGCAGCTTAGGGGCAGGGCCGGACTACGAGCAGTACTTC. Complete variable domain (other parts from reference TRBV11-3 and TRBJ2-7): EAGVVQSPRYKIIEKKQPVAFWCNPISGHNTLYWYLQNLGQGPELLIRYENEEAVDDSQLPKDRFSAERLKGVDSTLKIQPAELGDSAVYLCASSLGAGPDYEQYFGPGTRLTVT.

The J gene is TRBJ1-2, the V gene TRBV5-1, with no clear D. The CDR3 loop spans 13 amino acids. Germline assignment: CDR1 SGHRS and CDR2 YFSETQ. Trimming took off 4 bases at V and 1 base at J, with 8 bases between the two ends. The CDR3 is CASSAGLNYGYTF. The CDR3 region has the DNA TGCGCCAGCAGCGCGGGTCTTAACTATGGCTACACCTTC.

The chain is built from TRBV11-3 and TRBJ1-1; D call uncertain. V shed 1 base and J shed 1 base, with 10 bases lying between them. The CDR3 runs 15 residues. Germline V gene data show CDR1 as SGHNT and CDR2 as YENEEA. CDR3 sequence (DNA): TGTGCCAGCAGCTTAGGGTTCCGAGGGAACACTGAAGCTTTCTTT. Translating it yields CASSLGFRGNTEAFF.

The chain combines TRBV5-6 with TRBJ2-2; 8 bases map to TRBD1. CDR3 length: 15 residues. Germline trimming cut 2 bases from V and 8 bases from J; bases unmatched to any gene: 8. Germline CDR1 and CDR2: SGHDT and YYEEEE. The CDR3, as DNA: TGTGCCAGCAGCTTCGCTTCGACAGGGGTAGGGGAGCTGTTTTTT. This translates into CASSFASTGVGELFF.

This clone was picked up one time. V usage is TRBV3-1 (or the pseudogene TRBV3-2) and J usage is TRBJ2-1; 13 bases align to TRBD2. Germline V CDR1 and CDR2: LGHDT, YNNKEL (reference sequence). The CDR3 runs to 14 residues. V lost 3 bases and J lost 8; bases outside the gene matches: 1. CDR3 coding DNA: TGTGCCAGCAGCCACGGACTAGCGGGAGATGAGCAGTTCTTC. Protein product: CASSHGLAGDEQFF.

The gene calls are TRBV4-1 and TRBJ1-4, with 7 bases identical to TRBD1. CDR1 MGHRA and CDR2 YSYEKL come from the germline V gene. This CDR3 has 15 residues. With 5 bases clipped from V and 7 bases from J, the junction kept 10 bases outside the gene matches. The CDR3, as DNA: TGCGCCAGCAGCGAACAGACAGGGTACGGTGAAAAACTGTTTTTT. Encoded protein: CASSEQTGYGEKLFF.

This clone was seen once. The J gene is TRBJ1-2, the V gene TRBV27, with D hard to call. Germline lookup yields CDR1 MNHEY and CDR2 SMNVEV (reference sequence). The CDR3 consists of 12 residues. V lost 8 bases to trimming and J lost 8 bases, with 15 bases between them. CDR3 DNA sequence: TGTGCCAGCCTTACTACCGGTGGAGGCTACACCTTC. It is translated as CASLTTGGGYTF.

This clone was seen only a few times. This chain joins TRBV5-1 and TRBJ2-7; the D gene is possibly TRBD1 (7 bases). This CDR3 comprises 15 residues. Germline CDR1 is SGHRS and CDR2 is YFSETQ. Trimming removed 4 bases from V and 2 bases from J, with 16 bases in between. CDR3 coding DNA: TGCGCCAGCAGCCCGGGCGACAGGGAGGCCTACGAGCAGTACTTC. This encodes CASSPGDREAYEQYF.

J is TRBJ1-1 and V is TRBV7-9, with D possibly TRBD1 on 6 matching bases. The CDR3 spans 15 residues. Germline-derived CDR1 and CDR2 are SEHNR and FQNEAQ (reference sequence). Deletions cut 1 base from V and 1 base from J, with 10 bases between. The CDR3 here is CASSLEGRGNTEAFF. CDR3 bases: TGTGCCAGCAGCTTAGAGGGCAGGGGGAACACTGAAGCTTTCTTT.

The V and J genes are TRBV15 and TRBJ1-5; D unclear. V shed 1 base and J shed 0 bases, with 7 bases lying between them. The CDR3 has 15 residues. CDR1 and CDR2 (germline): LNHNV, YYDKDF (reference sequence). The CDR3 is CATSRGVGSNQPQHF. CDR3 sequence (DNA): TGTGCCACCAGCAGAGGTGTCGGTAGCAATCAGCCCCAGCATTTT.

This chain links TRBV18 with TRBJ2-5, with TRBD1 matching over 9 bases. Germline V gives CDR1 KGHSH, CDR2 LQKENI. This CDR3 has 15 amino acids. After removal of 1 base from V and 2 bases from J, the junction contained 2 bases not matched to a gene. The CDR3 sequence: CASSPQTGGQETQYF. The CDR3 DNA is TGTGCCAGCTCACCACAGACAGGGGGACAAGAGACCCAGTACTTC.